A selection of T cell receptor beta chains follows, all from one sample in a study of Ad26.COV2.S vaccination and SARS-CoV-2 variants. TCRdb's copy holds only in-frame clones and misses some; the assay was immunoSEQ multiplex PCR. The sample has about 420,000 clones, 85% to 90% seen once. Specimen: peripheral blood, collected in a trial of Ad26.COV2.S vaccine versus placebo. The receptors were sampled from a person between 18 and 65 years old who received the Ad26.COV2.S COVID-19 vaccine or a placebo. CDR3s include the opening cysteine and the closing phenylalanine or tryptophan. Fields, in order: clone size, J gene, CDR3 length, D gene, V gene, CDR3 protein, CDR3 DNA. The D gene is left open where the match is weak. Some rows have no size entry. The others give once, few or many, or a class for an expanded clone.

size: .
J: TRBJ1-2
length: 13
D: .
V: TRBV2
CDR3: CASLAGGNYGYTF
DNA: TGTGCCAGCCTGGCGGGGGGTAACTATGGCTACACCTTC

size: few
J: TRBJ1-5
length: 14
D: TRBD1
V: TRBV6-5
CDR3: CASRMGTVNQPQHF
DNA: TGTGCCAGCAGAATGGGGACAGTCAATCAGCCCCAGCATTTT

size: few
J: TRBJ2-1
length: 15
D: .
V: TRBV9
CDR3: CASSVGASDYNEQFF
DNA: TGTGCCAGCAGCGTAGGGGCTAGCGATTACAATGAGCAGTTCTTC

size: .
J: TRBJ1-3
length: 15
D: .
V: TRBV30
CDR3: CAWRSGQRSGNTIYF
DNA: TGTGCCTGGAGGTCGGGGCAGCGCTCTGGAAACACCATATATTTT

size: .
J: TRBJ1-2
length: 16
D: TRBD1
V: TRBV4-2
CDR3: CASSPRQGRSNYGYTF
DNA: TGTGCCAGCAGCCCCCGACAGGGGCGATCTAACTATGGCTACACCTTC

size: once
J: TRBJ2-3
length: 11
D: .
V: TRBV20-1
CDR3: CSAPGTDTQYF
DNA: TGCAGTGCTCCTGGCACAGATACGCAGTATTTT

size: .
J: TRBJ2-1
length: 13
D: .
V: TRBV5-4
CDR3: CASSRDTYNEQFF
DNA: TGTGCCAGCAGCCGAGACACCTACAATGAGCAGTTCTTC

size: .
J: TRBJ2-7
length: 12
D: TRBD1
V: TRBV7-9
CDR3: CASSGDRDEQYF
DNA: TGTGCCAGCAGCGGAGACAGGGACGAGCAGTACTTC

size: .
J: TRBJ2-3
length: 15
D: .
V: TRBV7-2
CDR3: CASSLGLGPTDTQYF
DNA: TGTGCCAGCAGCTTAGGTCTGGGTCCCACAGATACGCAGTATTTT

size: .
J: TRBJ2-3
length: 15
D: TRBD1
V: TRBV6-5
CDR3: CASSLGQANTDTQYF
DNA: TGTGCCAGCAGCCTGGGACAGGCAAACACAGATACGCAGTATTTT

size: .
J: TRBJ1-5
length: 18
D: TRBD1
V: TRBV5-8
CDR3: CASSSSAWDRAFFQPQHF
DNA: TGTGCCAGCAGCTCCTCGGCCTGGGACAGAGCTTTTTTTCAGCCCCAGCATTTT

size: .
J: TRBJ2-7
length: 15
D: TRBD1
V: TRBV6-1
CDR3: CASSGAGTGSYEQYF
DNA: TGTGCCAGCAGTGGAGCAGGGACAGGGTCCTACGAGCAGTACTTC

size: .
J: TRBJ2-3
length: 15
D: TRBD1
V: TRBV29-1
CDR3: CSVSPGQGYTDTQYF
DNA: TGCAGCGTTTCACCGGGACAGGGGTACACAGATACGCAGTATTTT

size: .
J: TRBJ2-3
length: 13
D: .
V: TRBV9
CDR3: CASSAPTLLTQYF
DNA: TGTGCCAGCAGCGCCCCGACCCTTCTTACGCAGTATTTT

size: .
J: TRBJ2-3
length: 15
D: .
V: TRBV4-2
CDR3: CASSPYRSSTDTQYF
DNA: TGTGCCAGCAGCCCGTACCGTTCTAGCACAGATACGCAGTATTTT

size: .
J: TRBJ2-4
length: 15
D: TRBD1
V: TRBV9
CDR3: CASSVGQGAKNIQYF
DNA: TGTGCCAGCAGCGTTGGACAGGGGGCCAAAAACATTCAGTACTTC

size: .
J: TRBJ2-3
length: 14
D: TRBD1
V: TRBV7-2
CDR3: CASSSQGRTDTQYF
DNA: TGTGCCAGCAGCTCACAGGGGCGCACAGATACGCAGTATTTT

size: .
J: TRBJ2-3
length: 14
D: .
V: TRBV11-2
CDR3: CASSPQIPGDTQYF
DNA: TGTGCCAGCAGCCCACAAATTCCTGGGGATACGCAGTATTTT

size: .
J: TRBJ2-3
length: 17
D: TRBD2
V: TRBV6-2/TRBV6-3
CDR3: CASSLGLAGGGPDTQYF
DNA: TGTGCCAGCAGTTTGGGACTAGCGGGGGGGGGCCCAGATACGCAGTATTTT

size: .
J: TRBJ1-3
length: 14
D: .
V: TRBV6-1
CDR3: CASSEELRGNTIYF
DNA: TGTGCCAGCAGTGAAGAGCTAAGGGGAAACACCATATATTTT

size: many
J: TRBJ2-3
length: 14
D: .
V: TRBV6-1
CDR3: CASSEGGATDTQYF
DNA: TGTGCCAGCAGTGAAGGGGGCGCAACAGATACGCAGTATTTT

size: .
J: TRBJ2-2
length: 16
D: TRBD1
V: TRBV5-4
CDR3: CASSFGQGGNTGELFF
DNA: TGTGCCAGCAGCTTCGGACAGGGGGGGAACACCGGGGAGCTGTTTTTT

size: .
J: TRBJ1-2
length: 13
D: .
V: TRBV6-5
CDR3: CASSYGGWDGYTF
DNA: TGTGCCAGCAGTTACGGCGGATGGGATGGCTACACCTTC

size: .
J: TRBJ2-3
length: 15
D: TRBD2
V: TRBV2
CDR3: CASSRSSGGWDTQYF
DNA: TGTGCCAGCTCTCGATCTAGCGGGGGGTGGGATACGCAGTATTTT

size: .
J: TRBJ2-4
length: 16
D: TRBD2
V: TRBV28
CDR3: CASSSLAGVAKNIQYF
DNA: TGTGCCAGCAGTTCACTAGCGGGGGTAGCCAAAAACATTCAGTACTTC

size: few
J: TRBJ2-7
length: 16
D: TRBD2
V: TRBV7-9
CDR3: CASSNHGLAASYEQYF
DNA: TGTGCCAGCAGCAACCACGGACTAGCGGCCTCCTACGAGCAGTACTTC

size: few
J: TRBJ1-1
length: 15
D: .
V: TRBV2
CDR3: CASSELGVPYTEAFF
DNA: TGTGCCAGCAGTGAATTAGGTGTGCCGTATACTGAAGCTTTCTTT

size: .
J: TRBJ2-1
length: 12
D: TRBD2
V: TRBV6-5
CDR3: CASSYWGGEQFF
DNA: TGTGCCAGCAGTTACTGGGGGGGTGAGCAGTTCTTC

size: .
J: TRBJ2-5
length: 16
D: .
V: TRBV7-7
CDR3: CASSVSLGVTQETQYF
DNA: TGTGCCAGCAGCGTAAGCCTAGGGGTCACCCAAGAGACCCAGTACTTC

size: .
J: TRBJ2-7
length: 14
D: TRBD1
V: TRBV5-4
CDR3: CASSPTGGSYEQYF
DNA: TGTGCCAGCAGCCCTACAGGGGGCTCCTACGAGCAGTACTTC

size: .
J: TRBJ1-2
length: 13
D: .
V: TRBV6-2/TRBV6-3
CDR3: CASRPGTHHGYTF
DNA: TGTGCCAGCAGACCTGGGACACACCATGGCTACACCTTC

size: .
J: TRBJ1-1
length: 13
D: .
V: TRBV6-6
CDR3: CASSYGVPTEAFF
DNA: TGTGCCAGCAGTTATGGTGTTCCAACTGAAGCTTTCTTT

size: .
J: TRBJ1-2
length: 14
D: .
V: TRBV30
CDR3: CAWVEEGLNYGYTF
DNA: TGTGCCTGGGTCGAAGAGGGGCTAAACTATGGCTACACCTTC

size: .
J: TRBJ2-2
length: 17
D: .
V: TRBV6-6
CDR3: CASGPIPGGPAPGELFF
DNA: TGTGCCAGCGGTCCGATCCCCGGAGGCCCCGCACCCGGGGAGCTGTTTTTT

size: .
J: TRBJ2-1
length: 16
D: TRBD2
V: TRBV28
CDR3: CASSLFGLAGNNEQFF
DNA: TGTGCCAGCAGTCTATTTGGACTAGCTGGGAACAATGAGCAGTTCTTC

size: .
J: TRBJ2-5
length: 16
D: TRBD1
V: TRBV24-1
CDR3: CATSDSPGTAQETQYF
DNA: TGTGCCACCAGTGATTCTCCCGGGACAGCCCAAGAGACCCAGTACTTC

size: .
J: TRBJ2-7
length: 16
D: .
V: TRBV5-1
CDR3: CASSWGTGRSSYEQYF
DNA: TGCGCCAGCAGCTGGGGTACAGGGAGGAGCTCCTACGAGCAGTACTTC

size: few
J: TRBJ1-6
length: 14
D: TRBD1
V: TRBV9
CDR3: CASSVQGAGSPLHF
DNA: TGTGCCAGCAGCGTCCAGGGGGCAGGTTCACCCCTCCACTTT

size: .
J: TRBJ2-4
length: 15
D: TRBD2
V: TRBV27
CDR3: CASSPQAGGQGIQYF
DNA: TGTGCCAGCAGTCCTCAAGCGGGGGGGCAAGGCATTCAGTACTTC

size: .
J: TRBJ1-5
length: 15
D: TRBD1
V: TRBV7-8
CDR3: CASSPGQGGNQPQHF
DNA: TGTGCCAGCAGCCCCGGACAGGGGGGCAATCAGCCCCAGCATTTT

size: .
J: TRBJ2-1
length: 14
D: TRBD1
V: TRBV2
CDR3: CASIRVQGANEQFF
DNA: TGTGCCAGCATTCGGGTACAGGGGGCGAATGAGCAGTTCTTC

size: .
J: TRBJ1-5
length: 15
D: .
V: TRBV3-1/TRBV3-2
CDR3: CASSVGTYSGQPQHF
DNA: TGTGCCAGCAGCGTAGGGACGTACAGCGGTCAGCCCCAGCATTTT

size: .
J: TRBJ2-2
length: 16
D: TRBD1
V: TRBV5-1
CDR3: CASSPRGHVSTGELFF
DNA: TGCGCCAGCAGCCCCAGGGGGCATGTGAGCACCGGGGAGCTGTTTTTT

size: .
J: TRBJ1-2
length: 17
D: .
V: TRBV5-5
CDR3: CASSLGLRNYTNYGYTF
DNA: TGTGCCAGCAGCTTGGGCCTCCGAAACTACACTAACTATGGCTACACCTTC

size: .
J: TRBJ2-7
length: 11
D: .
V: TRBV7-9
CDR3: CASSSHYEQYF
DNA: TGTGCCAGCAGCTCGCATTACGAGCAGTACTTC

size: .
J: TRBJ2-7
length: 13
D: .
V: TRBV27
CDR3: CASSLAAGNEQYF
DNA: TGTGCCAGCAGTTTGGCTGCCGGGAACGAGCAGTACTTC

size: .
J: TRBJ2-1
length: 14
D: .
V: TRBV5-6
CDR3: CASSSGTSYNEQFF
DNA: TGTGCCAGCAGCTCGGGGACATCTTACAATGAGCAGTTCTTC

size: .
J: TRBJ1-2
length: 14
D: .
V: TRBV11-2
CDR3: CASSLARGVYGYTF
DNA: TGTGCCAGCAGCTTAGCCCGGGGCGTGTATGGCTACACCTTC

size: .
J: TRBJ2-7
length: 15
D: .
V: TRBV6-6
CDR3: CASSFFWENSYEQYF
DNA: TGTGCCAGCAGTTTCTTCTGGGAAAACTCCTACGAGCAGTACTTC

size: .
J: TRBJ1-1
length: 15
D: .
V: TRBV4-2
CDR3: CASSQADSGDYEAFF
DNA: TGTGCCAGCAGCCAGGCGGACAGTGGGGACTATGAAGCTTTCTTT

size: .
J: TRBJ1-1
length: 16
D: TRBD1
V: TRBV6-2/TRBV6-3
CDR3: CASSYPGQGAKDEAFF
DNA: TGTGCCAGCAGTTACCCCGGACAGGGGGCTAAGGATGAAGCTTTCTTT